The present T cell receptor beta chain was sequenced within a study of T cells in Graves' hyperthyroidism and ophthalmopathy. This clonotype showed up just a few times. J gave up 11 bases and V 0 bases, and 13 bases lay outside the gene matches. The CDR3 covers 16 residues. In germline, CDR1 is MGHDK, CDR2 SYGVNS. The CDR3 regions of TCR beta were amplified from RNA transcripts. A set of HTBI primers served as the primers for a first-round RT-PCR of the TCR CDR3. Each CDR3 protein gets one entry after TCRdb re-called the multiplex PCR reads with MiXCR. Seen here are approximately 610,000 distinct CDR3 sequences, roughly 14% observed once, and the top ten hold about 3.9%.

The rearrangement uses TRBV25-1 and TRBJ2-3; TRBD1 aligns across 8 bases. The receptor comes from a woman in her forties with Graves' ophthalmopathy. Sequences were obtained from blood. CDR3 sequence: CASSEYGQGARGKQYF. CDR3 coding DNA: TGTGCCAGCAGTGAATACGGGCAGGGGGCTAGGGGTAAGCAGTATTTT.